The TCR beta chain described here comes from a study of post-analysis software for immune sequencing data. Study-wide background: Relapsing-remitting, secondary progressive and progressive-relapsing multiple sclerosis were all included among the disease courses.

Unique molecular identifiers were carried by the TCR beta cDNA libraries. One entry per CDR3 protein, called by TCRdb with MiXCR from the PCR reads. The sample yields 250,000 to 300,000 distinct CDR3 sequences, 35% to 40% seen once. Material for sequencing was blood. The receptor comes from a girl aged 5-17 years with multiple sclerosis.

CDR3: CATSDPGTYEQYF. The CDR3, as DNA: TGTGCCACCAGTGATCCAGGGACCTACGAGCAGTACTTC. This chain joins TRBV24-1 and TRBJ2-7, with D tentatively TRBD1 (5 bases). From germline, CDR1 is KGHDR and CDR2 SFDVKD. Trimming pared 3 bases from V and 2 bases from J, leaving 7 bases between. This CDR3 spans 13 amino acids.